These 14 T cell receptor beta chains were all obtained from the same sample, sequenced in a study of T-cell memory formation after mild COVID-19. Using its own MiXCR run on the 5' RACE reads, TCRdb lists one record per CDR3 protein. This sample carries approximately 260,000 distinct CDR3 sequences, approximately 16% of them seen once, and the ten largest clones take 20% to 25%. The specimen sequenced was PBMCs or a T cell subset sorted from them (not recorded which). The receptors shown here come from a man between 18 and 35 years old who had mild COVID-19 (a few samples of this study predate the infection). Cell type and time point are not known.

This clonotype was seen more than once but under ten times. V gene TRBV7-6 combines with J gene TRBJ1-1; the match to TRBD1 covers 10 bases. The V gene end was trimmed by 4 bases and the J gene end by 4 bases; junction bases not matched to a gene: 9. Germline lookup yields CDR1 SGHVS and CDR2 FNYEAQ. This CDR3 has 16 amino acids. The CDR3 sequence is CASSSRPGQGSTEAFF. DNA for the CDR3: TGTGCCAGCAGCTCTAGGCCGGGACAGGGGAGCACTGAAGCTTTCTTT.

This clonotype was counted ten times or more. The V and J genes are TRBV12-3 or TRBV12-4 and TRBJ2-5; D gene unclear. This CDR3 is 11 amino acids long. The V end lost 6 bases, the J end lost 2 bases, and 4 bases lay between the germline ends. The CDR3 DNA follows: TGTGCCAGCAGGTCTCAAGAGACCCAGTACTTC. Its protein is CASRSQETQYF.

The chain joins TRBV18 to TRBJ2-1, with no clear D. Trimming took off 0 bases at V and 7 bases at J, with 4 bases between the two ends. Germline V gene lookup returns CDR1 KGHSH and CDR2 LQKENI. The CDR3 is made up of 12 amino acids. The CDR3 bases are TGTGCCAGCTCACCACCATTAAATGAGCAGTTCTTC. Protein product: CASSPPLNEQFF. Full variable domain (remainder filled in from reference TRBV18 and TRBJ2-1): NAGVMQNPRHLVRRRGQEARLRCSPMKGHSHVYWYRQLPEEGLKFMVYLQKENIIDESGMPKERFSAEFPKEGPSILRIQQVVRGDSAAYFCASSPPLNEQFFGPGTRLTVL.

Many counts were recorded for this clonotype. This rearrangement joins TRBV9 to TRBJ2-3, with 8 bases lining up with TRBD1. With 2 bases clipped from V and 7 bases from J, the junction kept 12 bases outside the gene matches. The length of the CDR3 is 16 residues. Germline V gives CDR1 SGDLS, CDR2 YYNGEE. The CDR3 loop is CASSVDQGASGYTQYF. The CDR3 DNA reads TGTGCCAGCAGCGTGGATCAGGGGGCCTCTGGGTATACGCAGTATTTT.

The chain is built from TRBV11-2 and TRBJ1-2; no definite D call. The CDR3 has 13 residues. Trimming cost V 7 bases and J 7 bases, with 16 bases left between them. CDR1 and CDR2 (germline): SGHAT, FQNNGV. For the CDR3, the DNA is TGTGCCAGCAAGGACCGGGATTATCCTGGCTACACCTTC. It translates to CASKDRDYPGYTF.

The J gene is TRBJ2-3, the V gene TRBV3-1; 8 nucleotides align to TRBD1. Losses at the gene ends were 2 bases for V and 6 bases for J; bases not matched to a gene: 4. Per the germline V gene, CDR1 is LGHDT and CDR2 is YNNKEL (reference sequence). The CDR3 runs to 14 residues. CDR3: CASSQRTGWDTQYF. Here the CDR3 DNA reads TGTGCCAGCAGCCAACGGACAGGGTGGGATACGCAGTATTTT.

V and J are TRBV7-2 and TRBJ2-5; TRBD2 is a possible D gene (5 bases). The CDR3 spans 14 residues. V lost 5 bases and J lost 6, with 16 bases in between. Germline V gene data show CDR1 as SGHTA and CDR2 as FQGNSA. CDR3 region: CASSPPRGEQTQYF. The CDR3 region has the DNA TGTGCCAGCAGCCCCCCTCGGGGTGAGCAGACCCAGTACTTC.

The CDR3 protein is CATTEAFF. CDR3 DNA sequence: TGTGCCACGACTGAAGCTTTCTTT. The chain carries TRBV12-3 or TRBV12-4 and TRBJ1-1, with D hard to call. Trimming removed 10 bases from V and 5 bases from J, with 2 bases in between. The CDR3 extends over 8 amino acids.

This clonotype has at least ten counts. The CDR3 DNA follows: TGCGCCAGCAGCCAAGAGGTAGCGGGGGGTTACAATGAGCAGTTCTTC. Its protein product is CASSQEVAGGYNEQFF. The V and J genes are TRBV4-3 and TRBJ2-1; TRBD2 matches 10 bases. Losses at the gene ends were 0 bases for V and 4 bases for J; bases not matched to a gene: 3. This CDR3 has 16 residues. Germline V gene sequence: CDR1 LGHNA, CDR2 YSLEER.

This clonotype was found a few times. The CDR3 region is CASSPLGTGGFETQYF. DNA of the CDR3: TGTGCCAGCAGTCCTCTGGGGACAGGGGGCTTTGAGACCCAGTACTTC. This chain links TRBV6-5 with TRBJ2-5, with 12 bases fitting TRBD1. From germline, CDR1 is MNHEY and CDR2 SVGAGI. Unmatched junction bases numbered 9, after V lost 5 bases and J lost 5 bases. This CDR3 is built from 16 residues.

The chain couples TRBV11-2 to TRBJ2-1; TRBD2 is a possible D gene (5 bases). From germline, CDR1 is SGHAT and CDR2 FQNNGV. Deletions cut 7 bases from V and 0 bases from J, with 7 bases between. The CDR3 consists of 13 residues. CDR3 bases: TGTGCCAGCACCGGGGACTCCTACAATGAGCAGTTCTTC. This translates into CASTGDSYNEQFF.

The gene calls are TRBV25-1 and TRBJ2-5; 9 nucleotides match TRBD2. Unmatched junction bases numbered 8, after V lost 2 bases and J lost 4 bases. CDR3 size: 16 residues. Germline V gene data show CDR1 as MGHDK and CDR2 as SYGVNS. This CDR3 is CASSEGLAGPGETQYF. The DNA for the CDR3 is TGTGCCAGCAGTGAAGGGCTAGCGGGACCCGGAGAGACCCAGTACTTC.

The chain links TRBV5-1 to TRBJ2-1, with 9 nucleotides matching TRBD1. Germline assignment: CDR1 SGHRS and CDR2 YFSETQ. V trimming: 5 bases; J trimming: 1 base; junction bases outside the gene matches: 1. The CDR3 is made up of 14 amino acids. This CDR3 is CASRTGGSYNEQFF. CDR3 DNA: TGCGCCAGCAGGACAGGGGGGTCCTACAATGAGCAGTTCTTC.

V usage is TRBV5-8 and J usage is TRBJ1-5; TRBD1 aligns across 8 bases. With V trimmed by 4 bases and J by 4 bases, 7 bases remained unmatched. CDR1 is SGHTS and CDR2 is YDEGEE in the germline V gene. This CDR3 region has 15 residues. CDR3 coding DNA: TGTGCCAGCAGCCGATGGACAGGGTCAAATCAGCCCCAGCATTTT. Protein product: CASSRWTGSNQPQHF.